Listed here are 21 T cell receptor beta chains from one sample, sequenced in a study of monozygotic twins with inflammatory bowel disease (dated by TCRdb to about 2019). Library preparation was by 5' RACE. Instrument on record: Illumina HiSeq 2500. Each CDR3 protein sequence appears as one entry after TCRdb reprocessed the reads, and no DNA is included. The table for this sample shows roughly 300,000 distinct CDR3 sequences. The ten top clones hold roughly 5.2% of the sample. The sample taken for sequencing was blood. These receptors originate from a human donor with ulcerative colitis or Crohn's disease, or a healthy co-twin of an affected twin (not recorded which).

The chain is built from TRBV24-1 and TRBJ2-1; TCRdb lists TRBD1, though no DNA is available to test this call. Germline CDR1 KGHDR, CDR2 SFDVKD. The CDR3 has 14 amino acids. CDR3 amino acids: CATSATGQGGEQFF.

The rearrangement joins TRBV6-5 to TRBJ1-1. Looked up from germline, CDR1 is MNHEY and CDR2 is SVGAGI. The CDR3 covers 15 residues. CDR3 sequence reads: CASSYVAGFNTEAFF.

V and J are TRBV6-1 and TRBJ1-5; the TRBD1 assignment by TCRdb is unverifiable without DNA. The CDR3 consists of 15 residues. Germline CDR1 reads MNHNS; CDR2 reads SASEGT. The CDR3 here is CASRRDRGINQPQHF.

This CDR3 is CASSLASRLSYEQFF. The V gene is TRBV7-2, the J gene TRBJ2-1. This CDR3 is 15 amino acids long. From germline, CDR1 is SGHTA and CDR2 FQGNSA.

The chain uses TRBV19 and TRBJ1-2; as DNA is missing, the TRBD1 call by TCRdb cannot be tested. Germline CDR1 is LNHDA and CDR2 is SQIVND (reference sequence). The CDR3 loop spans 15 amino acids. The CDR3 region is CASSISLRDNYGYTF. Full variable domain (outside the CDR3, taken from reference TRBV19 and TRBJ1-2): DGGITQSPKYLFRKEGQNVTLSCEQNLNHDAMYWYRQDPGQGLRLIYYSQIVNDFQKGDIAEGYSVSREKKESFPLTVTSAQKNPTAFYLCASSISLRDNYGYTFGSGTRLTVV.

The chain employs TRBV7-8 and TRBJ2-6; the TCRdb call, TRBD1, lacks DNA for checking. In germline, CDR1 is SGHVS, CDR2 FQNEAQ. The length of the CDR3 is 20 residues. The CDR3 loop is CASSWDSSPQGSSGANVLTF.

The rearrangement links TRBV10-3 to TRBJ2-3; TCRdb returns TRBD2, unconfirmable since there is no DNA. The germline CDR1 and CDR2 sequences are ENHRY and SYGVKD. The CDR3 runs 14 residues. CDR3 region: CASSGLLAVDTQYF.

The chain combines TRBV29-1 with TRBJ1-2. Germline CDR1 reads SQVTM; CDR2 reads ANQGSEA. This CDR3 comprises 12 residues. This CDR3 is CSVVTAQERYTF. The full variable domain, its missing parts supplied by reference TRBV29-1 and TRBJ1-2, is SAVISQKPSRDICQRGTSLTIQCQVDSQVTMMFWYRQQPGQSLTLIATANQGSEATYESGFVIDKFPISRPNLTFSTLTVSNMSPEDSSIYLCSVVTAQERYTFGSGTRLTVV.

The V and J genes are TRBV19 and TRBJ1-2; TCRdb's D gene call, TRBD1, goes unchecked for lack of DNA. The CDR3 is made up of 12 amino acids. CDR1 is LNHDA and CDR2 is SQIVND in the germline V gene (reference sequence). CDR3 sequence: CASSVQGYGYTF.

The chain joins TRBV5-1 to TRBJ1-2. Germline CDR1 and CDR2: SGHRS and YFSETQ. The CDR3 consists of 13 residues. The CDR3 sequence is CASSLGQDYGYTF.

The chain couples TRBV9 to TRBJ2-3; lacking DNA, the TRBD2 call made by TCRdb goes unchecked. Germline V gene data show CDR1 as SGDLS and CDR2 as YYNGEE. CDR3 size: 15 residues. CDR3 sequence reads: CASSARGGGRDTQYF.

The chain has TRBV6-1 and TRBJ2-1; TCRdb gives TRBD2 as the D gene, but with no DNA this cannot be confirmed. The germline gives CDR1 MNHNS, CDR2 SASEGT. The CDR3 spans 13 residues. The CDR3 protein is CASSEADRLEQFF.

This sequence joins TRBV9 and TRBJ2-3; TCRdb indicates TRBD2, and absent DNA this call remains unverified. The CDR3 totals 19 residues. Germline V gene lookup returns CDR1 SGDLS and CDR2 YYNGEE. The CDR3 here is CASSVEGASGGVGTDTQYF.

The J gene is TRBJ1-6, the V gene TRBV4-3; checking the TCRdb D call of TRBD1 is not possible without DNA. This CDR3 has 14 amino acids. Germline V gives CDR1 LGHNA, CDR2 YSLEER. The CDR3 spells CASSLGRVGSPLHF.

This chain connects TRBV19 to TRBJ2-7; TCRdb's D gene call, TRBD1, goes unchecked for lack of DNA. The CDR3 contains 16 residues. Germline CDR1 is LNHDA and CDR2 is SQIVND (reference sequence). The CDR3 loop reads CASTGAPAGRVYEQYF.

The chain recombines TRBV27 with TRBJ1-1. This CDR3 region has 13 residues. Germline V lookup: CDR1 MNHEY, CDR2 SMNVEV (reference sequence). CDR3 residues: CASRIYMNTEAFF.

The V gene is TRBV6-1, the J gene TRBJ1-1; there is no DNA to check the TCRdb D call of TRBD1. Germline CDR1 MNHNS, CDR2 SASEGT. The CDR3 consists of 16 residues. The CDR3 is CASSPQRGVIDTEAFF.

The gene calls are TRBV7-3 and TRBJ2-6. From germline, CDR1 is SGHTA and CDR2 FQGTGA. This CDR3 contains 17 residues. The CDR3 is CASRQRPAMSGANVLTF.

The chain employs TRBV7-2 and TRBJ2-7; checking the TCRdb D call of TRBD2 is not possible without DNA. The CDR3 runs 16 residues. From germline, CDR1 is SGHTA and CDR2 FQGNSA. CDR3 residues: CASSPPGLAGIYEQYF.

The V call is TRBV18, the J call TRBJ1-1. CDR1 is KGHSH and CDR2 is LQKENI in the germline V gene. There are 12 residues in the CDR3. The CDR3 here is CASSPLGAEAFF. The full variable domain, rest sourced from reference TRBV18 and TRBJ1-1, is NAGVMQNPRHLVRRRGQEARLRCSPMKGHSHVYWYRQLPEEGLKFMVYLQKENIIDESGMPKERFSAEFPKEGPSILRIQQVVRGDSAAYFCASSPLGAEAFFGQGTRLTVV.

This rearrangement joins TRBV30 to TRBJ2-1; the D gene TCRdb calls, TRBD1, cannot be checked with no DNA. Germline V CDR1 and CDR2: GTSNPN, SVGIG (reference sequence). CDR3 length equals 14 residues. The CDR3: CAWSVVTGNNEQFF.